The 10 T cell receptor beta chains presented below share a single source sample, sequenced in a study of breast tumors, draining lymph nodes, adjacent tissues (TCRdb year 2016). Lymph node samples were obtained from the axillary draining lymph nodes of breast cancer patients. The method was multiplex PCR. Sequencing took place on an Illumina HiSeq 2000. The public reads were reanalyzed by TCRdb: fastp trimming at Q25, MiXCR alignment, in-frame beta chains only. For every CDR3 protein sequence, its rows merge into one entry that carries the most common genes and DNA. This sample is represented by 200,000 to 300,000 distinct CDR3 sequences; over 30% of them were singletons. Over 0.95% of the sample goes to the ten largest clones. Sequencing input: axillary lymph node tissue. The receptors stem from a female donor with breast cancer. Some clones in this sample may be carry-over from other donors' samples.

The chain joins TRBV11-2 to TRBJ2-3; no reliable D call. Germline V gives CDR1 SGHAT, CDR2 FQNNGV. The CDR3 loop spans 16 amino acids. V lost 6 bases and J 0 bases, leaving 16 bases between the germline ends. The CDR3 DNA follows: TGTGCCAGCAGTCACCTTTCGGGTTATAGCACAGATACGCAGTATTTT. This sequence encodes CASSHLSGYSTDTQYF.

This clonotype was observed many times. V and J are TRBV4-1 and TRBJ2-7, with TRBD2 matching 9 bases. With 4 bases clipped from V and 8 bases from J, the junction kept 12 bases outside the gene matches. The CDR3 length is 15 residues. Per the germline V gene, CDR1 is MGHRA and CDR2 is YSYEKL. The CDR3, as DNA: TGCGCCAGCAGCCCTTTGACTAGCGGCTCAAGCAAGCAGTACTTC. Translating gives CASSPLTSGSSKQYF.

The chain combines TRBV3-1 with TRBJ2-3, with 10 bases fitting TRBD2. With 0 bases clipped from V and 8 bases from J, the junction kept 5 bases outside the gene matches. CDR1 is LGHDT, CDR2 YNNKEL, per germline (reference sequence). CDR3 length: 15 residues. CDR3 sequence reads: CASSQDTVAGGTQYF. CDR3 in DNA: TGTGCCAGCAGCCAAGATACGGTAGCGGGGGGTACGCAGTATTTT.

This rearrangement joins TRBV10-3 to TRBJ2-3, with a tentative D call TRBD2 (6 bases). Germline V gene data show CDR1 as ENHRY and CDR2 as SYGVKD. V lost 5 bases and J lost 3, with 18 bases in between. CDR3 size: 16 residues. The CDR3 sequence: CAISPLLAVRTDTQYF. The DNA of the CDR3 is TGTGCCATCAGTCCCCTACTAGCTGTGAGGACAGATACGCAGTATTTT.

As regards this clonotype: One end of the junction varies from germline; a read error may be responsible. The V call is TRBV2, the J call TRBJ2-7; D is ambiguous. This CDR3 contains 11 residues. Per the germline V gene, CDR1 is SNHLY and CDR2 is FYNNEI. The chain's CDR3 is CAGSETYEQYF. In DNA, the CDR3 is TGTGCCGGCAGTGAAACCTACGAGCAATACTTC.

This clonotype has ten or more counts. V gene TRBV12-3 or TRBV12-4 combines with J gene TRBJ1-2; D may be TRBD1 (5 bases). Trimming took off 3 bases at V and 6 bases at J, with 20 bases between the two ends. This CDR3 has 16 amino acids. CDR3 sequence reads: CASSFAGSPPGHGYTF. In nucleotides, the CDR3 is TGTGCCAGCAGTTTCGCAGGGTCACCCCCTGGACATGGCTACACCTTC.

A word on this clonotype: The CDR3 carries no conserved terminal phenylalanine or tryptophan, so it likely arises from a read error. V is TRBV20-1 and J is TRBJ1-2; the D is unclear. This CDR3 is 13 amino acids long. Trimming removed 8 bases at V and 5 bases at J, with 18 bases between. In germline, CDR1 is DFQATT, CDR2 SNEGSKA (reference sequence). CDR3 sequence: CSSNSGSDYGYTI. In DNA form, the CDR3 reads TGCAGTTCGAATAGCGGGAGTGATTATGGCTACACCATC.

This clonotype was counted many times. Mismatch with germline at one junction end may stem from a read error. CDR3: CATSDGPISYNGQFF. CDR3 sequence (DNA): TGTGCCACCAGTGACGGACCGATCTCCTACAATGGGCAGTTCTTC. The chain uses TRBV24-1 and TRBJ2-1, with D hard to call. This CDR3 has 15 residues. Germline loops: CDR1 KGHDR, CDR2 SFDVKD.

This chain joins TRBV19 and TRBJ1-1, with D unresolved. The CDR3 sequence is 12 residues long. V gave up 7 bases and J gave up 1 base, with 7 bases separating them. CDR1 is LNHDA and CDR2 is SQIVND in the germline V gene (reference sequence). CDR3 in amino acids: CASKVSNTEAFF. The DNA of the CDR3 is TGTGCCAGTAAAGTCTCGAACACTGAAGCTTTCTTT.

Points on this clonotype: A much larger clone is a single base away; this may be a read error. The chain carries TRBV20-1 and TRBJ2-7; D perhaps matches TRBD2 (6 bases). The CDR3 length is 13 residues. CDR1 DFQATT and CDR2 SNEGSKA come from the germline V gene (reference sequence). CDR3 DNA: TGCAGTGCTAGGATTAGCGGTACCTACGGGCAGTACTTC. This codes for CSARISGTYGQYF.